This entry lists 25 T cell receptor beta chains sequenced from one sample in a study of blood T cell repertoires in COVID-19. The protocol was immunoSEQ multiplex PCR, while the TCRdb copy is restricted to in-frame clones and leaves out a portion. This table has 200,000 to 250,000 clones, 75% to 90% appearing once. Input material: PBMCs or T cells enriched from blood (not recorded which). The receptor set was obtained from a man in his forties or fifties who had recovered from COVID-19.

The chain couples TRBV15 to TRBJ1-3, with D unresolved. Germline V lookup: CDR1 LNHNV, CDR2 YYDKDF (reference sequence). V was shortened by 0 bases and J by 1 base, with 7 bases between the two germline ends. The CDR3 runs 15 residues. DNA of the CDR3: TGTGCCACCAGCAGAGATCGAGCGTCTGGAAACACCATATATTTT. As protein: CATSRDRASGNTIYF. The whole variable domain, filled in from reference TRBV15 and TRBJ1-3, reads DAMVIQNPRYQVTQFGKPVTLSCSQTLNHNVMYWYQQKSSQAPKLLFHYYDKDFNNEADTPDNFQSRRPNTSFCFLDIRSPGLGDTAMYLCATSRDRASGNTIYFGEGSWLTVV.

The rearrangement joins TRBV7-9 to TRBJ2-4; 9 bases agree with TRBD1. There are 18 residues in the CDR3. J was trimmed by 9 bases and V by 1 base; bases with no gene match: 16. The germline CDR1 and CDR2 sequences are SEHNR and FQNEAQ (reference sequence). CDR3 region: CASSLGGLIDRGSSIQYF. The CDR3, as DNA: TGTGCCAGCAGCTTAGGGGGATTGATCGACAGGGGGTCATCCATTCAGTACTTC. Full variable domain (rest looked up from reference TRBV7-9 and TRBJ2-4): DTGVSQNPRHKITKRGQNVTFRCDPISEHNRLYWYRQTLGQGPEFLTYFQNEAQLEKSRLLSDRFSAERPKGSFSTLEIQRTEQGDSAMYLCASSLGGLIDRGSSIQYFGAGTRLSVL.

The V and J genes are TRBV6-5 and TRBJ2-7; possible D gene TRBD1, 6 bases. Looked up from germline, CDR1 is MNHEY and CDR2 is SVGAGI. The V end was cut by 6 bases, the J end by 5 bases, with 17 bases between. The CDR3 totals 14 residues. The DNA for the CDR3 is TGTGCCAGCAGACAGGGACAAACGGGGAACGAGCAGTACTTC. Translating it yields CASRQGQTGNEQYF.

The V call is TRBV10-3, the J call TRBJ1-2, with a tentative D call TRBD1 (5 bases). Germline loops: CDR1 ENHRY, CDR2 SYGVKD. The CDR3 totals 13 residues. Trimming removed 8 bases from V and 6 bases from J, with 16 bases in between. CDR3: CAIEEGPGDGYTF. Written as DNA, the CDR3 is TGTGCCATCGAGGAGGGACCGGGGGATGGCTACACCTTC.

The J gene is TRBJ2-7, the V gene TRBV7-2; 7 bases are shared with TRBD1. This CDR3 spans 15 amino acids. Losses at the gene ends were 5 bases for V and 4 bases for J; bases not matched to a gene: 11. CDR1 is SGHTA, CDR2 FQGNSA, per germline. CDR3 DNA sequence: TGTGCCAGCAGCCTAACAGGGGACCAACTTTACGAGCAGTACTTC. This encodes CASSLTGDQLYEQYF.

This chain links TRBV28 with TRBJ1-2, with 12 bases that match TRBD1. The V gene end was trimmed by 3 bases and the J gene end by 1 base; junction bases not matched to a gene: 3. In germline, CDR1 is MDHEN, CDR2 SYDVKM. The length of the CDR3 is 16 residues. The CDR3 here is CASSFGTGGRNYGYTF. The CDR3 coding sequence is TGTGCCAGCAGTTTCGGGACAGGGGGCCGTAACTATGGCTACACCTTC.

The chain combines TRBV4-1 with TRBJ2-7; TRBD2 aligns across 10 bases. V trimming: 3 bases; J trimming: 0 bases; junction bases outside the gene matches: 11. The germline V gene encodes CDR1 MGHRA and CDR2 YSYEKL. This CDR3 spans 18 amino acids. The CDR3 DNA sequence: TGCGCCAGCAGCCAGGGTCCCATTACTAGCGGGGCCTCCTACGAGCAGTACTTC. Amino acid sequence: CASSQGPITSGASYEQYF.

This CDR3 reads CASSPGSGGYTF. The CDR3 DNA follows: TGTGCCAGCTCACCAGGGTCAGGCGGCTACACCTTC. This chain links TRBV18 with TRBJ1-2; D gene ambiguous. Trimming removed 2 bases from V and 8 bases from J, with 9 bases in between. The CDR3 consists of 12 residues. Germline lookup yields CDR1 KGHSH and CDR2 LQKENI.

The V and J genes are TRBV5-3 and TRBJ2-1; D uncertain. TRBV5-3 is an ORF, and what it does is uncertain. This CDR3 comprises 15 residues. Trimming cost V 2 bases and J 2 bases, with 11 bases left between them. The CDR3: CARSFSLSAYNEQFF. The CDR3 DNA follows: TGTGCCAGAAGCTTCTCTCTTTCAGCCTACAATGAGCAGTTCTTC.

The count of this clone is one. DNA for the CDR3: TGTGCCAGCAGTTACGGGGCAGGGGGTACTTACGAGCAGTACTTC. It is translated as CASSYGAGGTYEQYF. The V gene is TRBV6-5, the J gene TRBJ2-7, with TRBD1 identical over 7 bases. Unmatched junction bases numbered 8, after V lost 2 bases and J lost 4 bases. The CDR3 covers 15 residues. CDR1 and CDR2 from the germline V gene are MNHEY and SVGAGI.

The chain has TRBV10-2 and TRBJ2-7, with D hard to call. Germline loops: CDR1 WSHSY, CDR2 SAAADI. Trimming removed 8 bases at V and 1 base at J, with 12 bases between. The CDR3 spans 13 residues. CDR3 nucleotides: TGCGCCAGCGCCGAATCAGTGTCCTACGAGCAGTACTTC. It codes for CASAESVSYEQYF.

The chain is built from TRBV28 and TRBJ1-2; D may be TRBD1 (5 bases). Germline CDR1 is MDHEN and CDR2 is SYDVKM. The CDR3 extends over 12 amino acids. The V end was cut by 3 bases, the J end by 8 bases, with 10 bases between. The CDR3 loop is CASSFGGVGYTF. CDR3 nucleotides: TGTGCCAGCAGTTTTGGAGGGGTGGGCTACACCTTC.

This sequence joins TRBV9 and TRBJ2-1; the D gene is possibly TRBD2 (6 bases). The V end lost 4 bases, the J end lost 7 bases, and 15 bases lay between the germline ends. The length of the CDR3 is 14 residues. CDR1 is SGDLS, CDR2 YYNGEE, per germline. CDR3: CASSRTTEGNEQFF. For the CDR3, the DNA is TGTGCCAGCAGCCGGACTACCGAGGGGAATGAGCAGTTCTTC.

V and J are TRBV6-5 and TRBJ1-2; perhaps TRBD1 as D (5 bases). V was trimmed by 6 bases and J by 2 bases, leaving 10 bases between them. The CDR3 is 13 amino acids. Germline V gene data show CDR1 as MNHEY and CDR2 as SVGAGI. CDR3 loop: CASSPDKNYGYTF. CDR3 nucleotides: TGTGCCAGCAGCCCGGACAAGAACTATGGCTACACCTTC.

CDR3 sequence reads: CASSLGTRVTDTQYF. CDR3 bases: TGTGCCAGCAGCCTAGGGACTAGGGTCACAGATACGCAGTATTTT. This chain uses TRBV11-2 with TRBJ2-3; 8 bases are a match to TRBD2. V was pared by 5 bases and J by 2 bases, with 6 bases of the junction left unmatched. The length of the CDR3 is 15 residues. Germline CDR1 reads SGHAT; CDR2 reads FQNNGV.

This clone was seen a few times. The chain uses TRBV5-4 and TRBJ2-1; 8 positions agree with TRBD2. Losses at the gene ends were 0 bases for V and 16 bases for J; bases not matched to a gene: 6. The germline V gene encodes CDR1 SGHNT and CDR2 YYREEE (reference sequence). This CDR3 is built from 12 residues. CDR3 in amino acids: CASSLERENQFF. The CDR3 nucleotides read TGTGCCAGCAGCTTGGAGCGGGAGAATCAATTCTTC.

The DNA of the CDR3 is TGTGCCAGCAGCTCCCGACAGCCCTACGAGCAGTACTTC. Amino acid sequence: CASSSRQPYEQYF. This chain connects TRBV11-2 to TRBJ2-7; D may be TRBD1 (5 bases). V lost 4 bases and J lost 2, with 9 bases in between. The CDR3 runs 13 residues. Per the germline V gene, CDR1 is SGHAT and CDR2 is FQNNGV.

V and J are TRBV6-5 and TRBJ1-1, with no clear D. In germline, CDR1 is MNHEY, CDR2 SVGAGI. The ends were cut back, 6 bases at V and 4 bases at J, with 12 bases in the middle. The CDR3 sequence is 13 residues long. CDR3 nucleotides: TGTGCCAGCAGATTGGGCGGAGGCACTGAAGCTTTCTTT. This codes for CASRLGGGTEAFF.

This chain links TRBV28 with TRBJ1-3, with 7 bases aligning to TRBD1. Unmatched junction bases numbered 10, after V lost 4 bases and J lost 4 bases. The germline V gene has CDR1 MDHEN and CDR2 SYDVKM. The CDR3 runs to 16 residues. The CDR3 region has the DNA TGTGCCAGCAGTTCCCCCCTTTTGGGACAGGGAAACACCATATATTTT. Its protein product is CASSSPLLGQGNTIYF.

This rearrangement joins TRBV9 to TRBJ2-1; tentative D call: TRBD2 (6 bases). CDR1 is SGDLS and CDR2 is YYNGEE in the germline V gene. The CDR3 has 15 residues. V was cut by 3 bases and J by 8 bases, with 18 bases left in between. CDR3 loop: CASSAGELARDEQFF. For the CDR3, the DNA is TGTGCCAGCAGCGCAGGTGAACTAGCTCGGGATGAGCAGTTCTTC. Full variable domain (remainder filled in from reference TRBV9 and TRBJ2-1): DSGVTQTPKHLITATGQRVTLRCSPRSGDLSVYWYQQSLDQGLQFLIQYYNGEERAKGNILERFSAQQFPDLHSELNLSSLELGDSALYFCASSAGELARDEQFFGPGTRLTVL.

The chain carries TRBV9 and TRBJ2-1, with 7 bases aligning to TRBD1. Germline V gives CDR1 SGDLS, CDR2 YYNGEE. The CDR3 runs 14 residues. V lost 3 bases, J lost 0 bases, and 0 bases stayed unmatched. CDR3 sequence: CASSGQGSYNEQFF. The CDR3, as DNA: TGTGCCAGCAGCGGACAGGGCTCCTACAATGAGCAGTTCTTC.

The rearrangement uses TRBV7-2 and TRBJ1-3, with TRBD1 matching 10 bases. The ends lost 5 bases at V and 8 bases at J; junction bases unmatched: 3. Germline assignment: CDR1 SGHTA and CDR2 FQGNSA. This CDR3 spans 13 amino acids. This CDR3 is CASSGDRGYTIYF. CDR3 coding DNA: TGTGCCAGCAGCGGGGACAGGGGTTACACCATATATTTT.

The rearrangement joins TRBV5-6 to TRBJ1-1; D is unresolved. V was shortened by 4 bases and J by 5 bases, with 6 bases between the two germline ends. CDR1 SGHDT and CDR2 YYEEEE come from the germline V gene. This CDR3 spans 11 amino acids. CDR3 DNA: TGTGCCAGCAGCACCACAACTGAAGCTTTCTTT. Protein: CASSTTTEAFF. The full variable domain, with the rest looked up from reference TRBV5-6 and TRBJ1-1, is DAGVTQSPTHLIKTRGQQVTLRCSPKSGHDTVSWYQQALGQGPQFIFQYYEEEERQRGNFPDRFSGHQFPNYSSELNVNALLLGDSALYLCASSTTTEAFFGQGTRLTVV.

The chain links TRBV10-3 to TRBJ2-1, with no clear D. The CDR3 is made up of 13 amino acids. V was shortened by 3 bases and J by 5 bases, with 8 bases between the two germline ends. The germline V gene has CDR1 ENHRY and CDR2 SYGVKD. The CDR3 protein is CAISDSIDNEQFF. The DNA for the CDR3 is TGTGCCATCAGTGATAGTATAGACAATGAGCAGTTCTTC.

The V call is TRBV5-6, the J call TRBJ2-5, with 7 bases fitting TRBD1. The CDR3 covers 15 residues. CDR1 and CDR2 from the germline V gene are SGHDT and YYEEEE. J was trimmed by 3 bases and V by 0 bases; bases with no gene match: 5. In DNA, the CDR3 is TGTGCCAGCAGCTTGGATTTGACAGGGAAAGAGACCCAGTACTTC. The encoded protein is CASSLDLTGKETQYF.